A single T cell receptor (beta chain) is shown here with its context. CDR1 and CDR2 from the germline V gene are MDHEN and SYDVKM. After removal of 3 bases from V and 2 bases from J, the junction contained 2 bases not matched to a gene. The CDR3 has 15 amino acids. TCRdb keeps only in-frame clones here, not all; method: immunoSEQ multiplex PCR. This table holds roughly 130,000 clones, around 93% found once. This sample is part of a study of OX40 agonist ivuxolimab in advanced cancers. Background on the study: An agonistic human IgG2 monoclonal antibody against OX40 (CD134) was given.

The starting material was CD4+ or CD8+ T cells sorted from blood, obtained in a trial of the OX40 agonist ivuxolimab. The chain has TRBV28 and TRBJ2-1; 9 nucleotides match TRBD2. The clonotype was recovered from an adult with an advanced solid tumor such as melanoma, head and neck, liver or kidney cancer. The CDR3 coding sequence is TGTGCCAGCAGTTTTGGCGGGGGGGCCTACAATGAGCAGTTCTTC. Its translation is CASSFGGGAYNEQFF.